The T cell receptor (beta chain) under discussion was sequenced for a study of blood T cell repertoires in COVID-19. Overall study context: Italy, Spain and the United States were the sources of the convalescent and acute COVID-19 samples. From T cells, B-cell-depleted T cells, or PBMCs came the material, which was cDNA or gDNA.

Methods used by the authors: Reference gene primer amplification yielded estimated nucleated cell counts. Sequenced by immunoSEQ multiplex PCR; TCRdb stores in-frame clones only, minus some. V and J calls plus clone size are reproduced from that table; the DNA served to infer D and trimming. This table holds around 320,000 clones, around 87% found once. This clone was seen more than once but under ten times. Germline V gene sequence: CDR1 SGHTA, CDR2 FQGTGA. V lost 0 bases and J lost 7, with 10 bases in between. This CDR3 contains 15 residues. The sequencing sample was made of peripheral blood. This sequence originates from a man younger than 35 with active or convalescent COVID-19. The chain is built from TRBV7-3 and TRBJ1-6, with a weak D call TRBD1 (6 bases). Here the CDR3 DNA reads TGTGCCAGCAGCTTAACGGGGGCATGGAATTCACCCCTCCACTTT. Its protein product is CASSLTGAWNSPLHF. Together with reference TRBV7-3 and TRBJ1-6, the CDR3 gives the full variable domain: GAGVSQTPSNKVTEKGKYVELRCDPISGHTALYWYRQSLGQGPEFLIYFQGTGAADDSGLPNDRFFAVRPEGSVSTLKIQRTERGDSAVYLCASSLTGAWNSPLHFGNGTRLTVT.